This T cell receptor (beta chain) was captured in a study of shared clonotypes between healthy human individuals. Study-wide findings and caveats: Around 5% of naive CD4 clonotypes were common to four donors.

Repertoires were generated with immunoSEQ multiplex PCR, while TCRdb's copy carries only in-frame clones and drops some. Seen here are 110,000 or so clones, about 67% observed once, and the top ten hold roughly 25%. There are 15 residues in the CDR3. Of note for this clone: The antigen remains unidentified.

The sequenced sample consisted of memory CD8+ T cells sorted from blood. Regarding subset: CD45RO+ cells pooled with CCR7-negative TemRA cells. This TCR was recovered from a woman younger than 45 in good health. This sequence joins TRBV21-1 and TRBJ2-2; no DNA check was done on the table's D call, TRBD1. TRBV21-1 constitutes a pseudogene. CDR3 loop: CASSQARSNTGELFF. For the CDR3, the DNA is TGTGCCAGCAGCCAGGCCAGGTCGAACACCGGGGAGCTGTTTTTT.